The clone carrying this T cell receptor (beta chain) was recorded a few times. Its matching antigen is unknown. This specimen belongs to a study of vaccination and CD4 T cells after COVID-19. Study-wide background: Convalescent donors: six male, four female; seven Caucasian, two Asian, one multiracial, two Hispanic.

The Oncomine TCR Beta short-read assay was what sequenced the DNA obtained from cultured CD4+ T cells. TCRdb itself ran the PCR reads through MiXCR, one entry per CDR3 protein. The repertoire holds some 22,000 distinct CDR3 sequences, with 67% as singletons. Regarding the study as a whole: In convalescent patients, 304 of 307 vaccine-specific clones were spike mono-reactive.

Regarding treatment: roughly ten-day PBMC culture with coronavirus spike peptide pools or control peptides (ViraFEST assay). Negative selection separated CD4+ T cells from roughly nine-day cultures. Source: CD4+ T cells from blood, cultured in vitro, taken after SARS-CoV-2 vaccination. This receptor was taken from a human donor who received a COVID-19 vaccine.

Here the CDR3 DNA reads TGTGCCAGCAGCCTCCATCCGGCTATGAATTCACCCCTCCACTTT. Translated: CASSLHPAMNSPLHF. The chain links TRBV7-3 to TRBJ1-6, with D unresolved. Trimming took off 5 bases at V and 7 bases at J, with 15 bases between the two ends. The CDR3 is 15 amino acids. Looked up from germline, CDR1 is SGHTA and CDR2 is FQGTGA.